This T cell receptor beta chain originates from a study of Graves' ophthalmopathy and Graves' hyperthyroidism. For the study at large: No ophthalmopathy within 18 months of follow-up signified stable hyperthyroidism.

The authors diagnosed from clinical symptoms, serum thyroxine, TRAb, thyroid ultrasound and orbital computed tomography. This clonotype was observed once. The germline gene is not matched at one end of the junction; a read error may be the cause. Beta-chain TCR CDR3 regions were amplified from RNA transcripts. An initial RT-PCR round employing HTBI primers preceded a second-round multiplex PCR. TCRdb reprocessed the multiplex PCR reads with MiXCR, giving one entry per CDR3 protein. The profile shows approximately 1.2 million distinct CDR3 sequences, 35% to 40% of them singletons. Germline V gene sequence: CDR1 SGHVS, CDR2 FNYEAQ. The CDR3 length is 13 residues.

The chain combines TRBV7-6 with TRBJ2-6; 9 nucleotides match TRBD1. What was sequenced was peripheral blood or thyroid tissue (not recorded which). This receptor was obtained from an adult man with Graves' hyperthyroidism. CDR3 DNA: TGTGCCAGCAGCCAGGACAGGGGAGGTACTGAAGCTTTC. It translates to CASSQDRGGTEAF.